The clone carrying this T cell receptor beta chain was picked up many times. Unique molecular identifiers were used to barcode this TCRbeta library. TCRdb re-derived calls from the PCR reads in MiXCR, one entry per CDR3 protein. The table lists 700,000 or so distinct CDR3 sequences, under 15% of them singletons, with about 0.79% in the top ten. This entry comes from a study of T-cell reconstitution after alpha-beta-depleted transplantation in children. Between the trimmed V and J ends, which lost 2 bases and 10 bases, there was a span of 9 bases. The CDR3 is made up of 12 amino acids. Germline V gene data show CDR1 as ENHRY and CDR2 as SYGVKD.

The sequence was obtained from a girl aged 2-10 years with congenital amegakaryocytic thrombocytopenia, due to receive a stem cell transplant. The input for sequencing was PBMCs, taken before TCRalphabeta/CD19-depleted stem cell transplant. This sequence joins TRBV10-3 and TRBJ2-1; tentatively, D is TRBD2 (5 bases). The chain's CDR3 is CAISETRREQFF. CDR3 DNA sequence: TGTGCCATCAGTGAGACTAGACGGGAGCAGTTCTTC.